Included here is one T cell receptor beta chain sequence, with context. The antigen is unknown. This entry belongs to a study of shared clonotypes between healthy human individuals. Study-wide points: Naive subsets usually exceeded memory subsets in estimated richness.

The assay used deep level. The table came from immunoSEQ multiplex PCR; TCRdb's copy has only in-frame clones and leaves some out. The sample includes 2.3 million or so clones, 90% to 95% seen only once; the top ten take about 0.39%. CDR3 length equals 14 residues. The V end was cut by 8 bases, the J end by 2 bases, with 16 bases between. Germline lookup yields CDR1 MNHNY and CDR2 SVGAGI (reference sequence). The receptor's source is a man younger than 35 in good health. Some clones in this sample may be carry-over from other donors' samples. Sequences were obtained from naive CD4+ T cells from PBMCs. Subset denoted: CD45RA+ positively selected. The rearrangement joins TRBV6-6 to TRBJ2-7, with D perhaps matching TRBD2 (5 bases). This CDR3 is CASSVIARTYEQYF. The CDR3 DNA follows: TGTGCCAGCTCCGTGATAGCGCGGACCTACGAGCAGTACTTC.